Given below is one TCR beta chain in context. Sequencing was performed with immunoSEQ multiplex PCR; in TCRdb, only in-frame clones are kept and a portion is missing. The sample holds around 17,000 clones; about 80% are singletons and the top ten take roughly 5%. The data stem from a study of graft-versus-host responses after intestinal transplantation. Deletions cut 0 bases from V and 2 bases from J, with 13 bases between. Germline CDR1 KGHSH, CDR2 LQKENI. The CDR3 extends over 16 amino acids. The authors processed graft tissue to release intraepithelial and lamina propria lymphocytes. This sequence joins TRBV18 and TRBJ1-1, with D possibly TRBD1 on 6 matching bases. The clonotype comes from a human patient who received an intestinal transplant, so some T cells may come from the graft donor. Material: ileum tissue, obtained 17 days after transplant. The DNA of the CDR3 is TGTGCCAGCTCACCACCGAATTGGGGGGCCAACACTGAAGCTTTCTTT. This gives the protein CASSPPNWGANTEAFF.